This TCR beta chain was identified in a study of blood T cell repertoires in COVID-19. V lost 3 bases, J lost 7 bases, and 15 bases lay in between. Germline V lookup: CDR1 MNHEY, CDR2 SMNVEV (reference sequence). There are 14 residues in the CDR3. Profiled with immunoSEQ multiplex PCR; TCRdb holds only in-frame clones, not every one. The sample holds roughly 100,000 clones; roughly 89% are singletons and the top ten take 5.1%. Sequencing input: peripheral blood. This rearrangement joins TRBV27 to TRBJ2-5; perhaps TRBD2 as D (7 bases). The TCR sequence derives from a human donor in a cohort sampled during active COVID-19. CDR3 nucleotides: TGTGCCAGCAGTTTTGCTGCGGGGGCGGGGACCCAGTACTTC. Translated: CASSFAAGAGTQYF.